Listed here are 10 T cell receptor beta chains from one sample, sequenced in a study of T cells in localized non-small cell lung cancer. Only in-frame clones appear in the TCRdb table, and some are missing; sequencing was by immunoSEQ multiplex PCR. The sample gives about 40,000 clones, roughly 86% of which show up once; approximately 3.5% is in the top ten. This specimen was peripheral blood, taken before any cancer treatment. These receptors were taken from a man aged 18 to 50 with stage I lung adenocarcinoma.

The CDR3 DNA follows: TGTGCCAGCAGCTCCCGGGACAGAAACTCCTACGAGCAGTACTTC. It yields the protein CASSSRDRNSYEQYF. J is TRBJ2-7 and V is TRBV7-2; the match to TRBD1 covers 7 bases. This CDR3 has 15 residues. Trimming cost V 4 bases and J 0 bases; bases outside gene matches: 6. Germline CDR1 SGHTA, CDR2 FQGNSA.

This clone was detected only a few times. CDR3 sequence reads: CASSQQGERNYGYTF. CDR3 DNA: TGCGCCAGCAGCCAGCAGGGGGAGCGGAACTATGGCTACACCTTC. The J gene is TRBJ1-2, the V gene TRBV4-1; 7 bases map to TRBD1. Germline CDR1 and CDR2: MGHRA and YSYEKL. V was clipped by 3 bases and J by 2 bases; unmatched bases: 6. CDR3 length: 15 amino acids.

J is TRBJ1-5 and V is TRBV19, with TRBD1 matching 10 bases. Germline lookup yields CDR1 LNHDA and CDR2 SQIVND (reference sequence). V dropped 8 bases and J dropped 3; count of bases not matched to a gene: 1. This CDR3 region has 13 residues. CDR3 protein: CASGQGDNQPQHF. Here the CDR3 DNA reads TGTGCCAGTGGACAGGGGGACAATCAGCCCCAGCATTTT.

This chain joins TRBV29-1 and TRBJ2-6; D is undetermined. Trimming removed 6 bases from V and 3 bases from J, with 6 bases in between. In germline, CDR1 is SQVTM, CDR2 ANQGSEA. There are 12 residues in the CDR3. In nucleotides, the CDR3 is TGCAGCGTGGCCGGTGGGGCCAACGTCCTGACTTTC. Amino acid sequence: CSVAGGANVLTF.

CDR3 bases: TGTGCCAGCAGTGTAGTCAGGGATATCCTCGACGAGCAGTACTTC. Amino acid sequence: CASSVVRDILDEQYF. The chain employs TRBV28 and TRBJ2-7, with D possibly matching TRBD1 (5 bases). The CDR3 is made up of 15 amino acids. Trimming cost V 5 bases and J 5 bases, with 19 bases left between them. Per germline, CDR1 MDHEN and CDR2 SYDVKM.

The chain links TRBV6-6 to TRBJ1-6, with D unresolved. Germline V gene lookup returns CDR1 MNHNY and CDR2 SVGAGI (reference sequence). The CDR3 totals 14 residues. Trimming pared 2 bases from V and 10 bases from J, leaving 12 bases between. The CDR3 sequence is CASSYVVPGSPLHF. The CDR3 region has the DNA TGTGCCAGCAGTTACGTCGTACCGGGCTCACCCCTCCACTTT.

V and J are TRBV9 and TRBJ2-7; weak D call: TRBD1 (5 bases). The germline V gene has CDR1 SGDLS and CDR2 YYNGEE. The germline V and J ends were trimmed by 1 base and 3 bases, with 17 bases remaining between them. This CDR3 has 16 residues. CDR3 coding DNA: TGTGCCAGCAGCGTAAGACCGTTTGACAGTCGCTACGAGCAGTACTTC. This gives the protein CASSVRPFDSRYEQYF. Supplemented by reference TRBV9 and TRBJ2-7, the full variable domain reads DSGVTQTPKHLITATGQRVTLRCSPRSGDLSVYWYQQSLDQGLQFLIQYYNGEERAKGNILERFSAQQFPDLHSELNLSSLELGDSALYFCASSVRPFDSRYEQYFGPGTRLTVT.

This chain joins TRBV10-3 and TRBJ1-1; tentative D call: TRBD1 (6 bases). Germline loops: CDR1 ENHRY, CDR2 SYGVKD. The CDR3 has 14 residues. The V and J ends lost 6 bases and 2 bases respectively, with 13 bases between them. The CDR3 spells CAIRDRTVNTEAFF. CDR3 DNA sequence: TGTGCCATCAGGGACCGGACAGTAAACACTGAAGCTTTCTTT.

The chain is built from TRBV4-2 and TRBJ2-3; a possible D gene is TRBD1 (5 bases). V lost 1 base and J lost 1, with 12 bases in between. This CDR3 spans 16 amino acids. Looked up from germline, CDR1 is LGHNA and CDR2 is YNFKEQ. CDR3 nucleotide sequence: TGTGCCAGCAGCCAAGTCATAGGGGCCGGCACAGATACGCAGTATTTT. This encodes CASSQVIGAGTDTQYF.

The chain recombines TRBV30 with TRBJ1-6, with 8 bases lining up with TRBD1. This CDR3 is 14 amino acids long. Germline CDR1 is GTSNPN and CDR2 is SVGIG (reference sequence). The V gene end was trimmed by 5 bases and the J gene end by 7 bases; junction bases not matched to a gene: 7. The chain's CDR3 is CAWGGQAKNSPLHF. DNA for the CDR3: TGTGCCTGGGGGGGACAGGCTAAAAATTCACCCCTCCACTTT.